Detailed here is one T cell receptor beta chain. Its antigen is not identified. Primers for the PCR totalled 60 Vbeta and 13 Jbeta. Sequencing was performed with immunoSEQ multiplex PCR; in TCRdb, only in-frame clones are kept and a portion is missing. Of about 190,000 clones listed, over 60% were seen once; the top ten hold about 1.1%. This record belongs to a study of cytomegalovirus exposure and HLA in healthy donors. The study, taken as a whole, reports: Across donors, presence/absence analyses took sequencing depth to be roughly uniform. The study carried out a later analysis of TCR beta sequences. It associated 15,000 to 20,000 of them with specific HLA alleles at a false discovery rate of 0.05.

This sequence was found in a woman aged 40 to 50 in good health and CMV-seronegative. Sample: PBMCs.

CDR3 coding DNA: TGTGCTAGTGGTTTGGTATCTGATACGCAGTATTTT. This gives the protein CASGLVSDTQYF. This sequence joins TRBV12-5 and TRBJ2-3; D remains ambiguous. Germline V lookup: CDR1 LGHNT, CDR2 FRNRAP. The CDR3 sequence is 12 residues long. The ends were cut back, 0 bases at V and 6 bases at J, with 4 bases in the middle. The variable domain in full, with the rest retrieved from reference TRBV12-5 and TRBJ2-3, is DARVTQTPRHKVTEMGQEVTMRCQPILGHNTVFWYRQTMMQGLELLAYFRNRAPLDDSGMPKDRFSAEMPDATLATLKIQPSEPRDSAVYFCASGLVSDTQYFGPGTRLTVL.